A single T cell receptor (beta chain) is shown here with its context. Its antigen is not identified. Generated by immunoSEQ multiplex PCR, the TCRdb table keeps only in-frame clones and is missing some. The table lists about 63,000 clones, 60% to 80% of them singletons. This entry comes from a study of vaccination effects on CD4 cells after COVID-19. Sequencing followed a ViraFEST assay step that expanded antigen-specific CD4+ T cells with viral peptide pools. Once cultured for approximately 10 days, the cells underwent separation to obtain CD4+ T cells. People in the vaccine group had not been infected with SARS-CoV-2 before, and their nucleocapsid antibodies were negative. Days 3 and 7 were when half the medium was replaced with IL-2 medium. Trimming took off 3 bases at V and 4 bases at J, with 15 bases between the two ends. CDR1 is MRHNA, CDR2 SNTAGT, per germline. CDR3 size: 15 residues. Broader study findings: Marked clonal contraction of infection- and vaccine-induced clones was seen late after vaccination.

The rearrangement links TRBV6-4 to TRBJ1-1; D uncertain. This clonotype was sampled from a human donor who received a COVID-19 vaccine. The sample was CD4+ T cells from PBMCs cultured with HCoV-OC43 spike peptides, taken before COVID-19 vaccination. Subset specified: HCoV-OC43 spike overlapping peptide pool stimulation. Here the CDR3 DNA reads TGTGCCAGCAGTGATTCTAGAAGGGAGGCCACTGAAGCTTTCTTT. Translation: CASSDSRREATEAFF.